These 6 T cell receptor beta chains came from one sample sequenced in a study of Ad26.COV2.S vaccination and SARS-CoV-2 variants. Assay: immunoSEQ multiplex PCR; the TCRdb copy retains only in-frame clones and omits some. The data show some 320,000 clones, around 84% seen once. Treatment: some 19 received Ad26.COV2.S at low or high dose, single or two shots; about 5 received placebo; per-sample allocation not given. Day 63 after the first injection of vaccine or placebo was the sampling time. Sample: peripheral blood, taken in a trial of Ad26.COV2.S vaccine versus placebo. The receptors shown here come from a person between 18 and 59 years old who received the Ad26.COV2.S COVID-19 vaccine or a placebo.

The chain has TRBV6-2 or TRBV6-3 and TRBJ2-3; tentative D call: TRBD1 (6 bases). V was pared by 4 bases and J by 1 base, with 12 bases between. Germline CDR1 and CDR2: MNHEY and SVGEGT. The CDR3 is 15 residues long. The CDR3 sequence: CASSSRGAGTDTQYF. In DNA form, the CDR3 reads TGTGCCAGCAGTTCCAGGGGTGCGGGCACAGATACGCAGTATTTT.

The chain carries TRBV19 and TRBJ1-1, with D perhaps matching TRBD1 (6 bases). Germline V gene data show CDR1 as LNHDA and CDR2 as SQIVND (reference sequence). Trimming shortened V by 0 bases and J by 6 bases, and 20 bases separated the two germline ends. This CDR3 is 17 amino acids long. CDR3 DNA: TGTGCCAGTAGTATAGATCGAACAGGGTTGGTTTTTTCTGAAGCTTTCTTT. Translated: CASSIDRTGLVFSEAFF.

This chain connects TRBV3-1 (or the pseudogene TRBV3-2) to TRBJ2-1, with 16 bases that match TRBD2. This CDR3 comprises 15 residues. Losses at the gene ends were 4 bases for V and 8 bases for J; bases not matched to a gene: 2. Germline CDR1 LGHDT, CDR2 YNNKEL (reference sequence). CDR3 sequence reads: CASSPGLAGGDEQFF. As DNA, the CDR3 is TGTGCCAGCAGCCCGGGACTAGCGGGGGGGGATGAGCAGTTCTTC.

This chain joins TRBV2 and TRBJ2-3, with TRBD1 matching over 9 bases. V shed 3 bases and J 4 bases; nucleotides not matched to a gene: 5. Germline V CDR1 and CDR2: SNHLY, FYNNEI. There are 15 residues in the CDR3. CDR3 protein: CASSEEGQGADTQYF. The CDR3 nucleotides read TGTGCCAGCAGTGAGGAGGGACAGGGCGCAGATACGCAGTATTTT.

This clone was observed once. The V and J genes are TRBV12-3 or TRBV12-4 and TRBJ2-5, with a tentative D call TRBD1 (5 bases). There are 13 residues in the CDR3. Trimming left V 2 bases short and J 5 bases short, with 9 bases between. The DNA of the CDR3 is TGTGCCAGCAGTTTACAGGGTTGGGAGACCCAGTACTTC. It codes for CASSLQGWETQYF.

The gene calls are TRBV19 and TRBJ1-5; D is unclear. V was clipped by 1 base and J by 4 bases, with 11 bases between them. The CDR3 has 15 amino acids. In germline, CDR1 is LNHDA, CDR2 SQIVND (reference sequence). CDR3: CASSIGTGSNQPQHF. CDR3 in DNA: TGTGCCAGTAGTATAGGTACTGGATCTAATCAGCCCCAGCATTTT.